This TCR beta chain was recorded in a study of cytomegalovirus exposure and HLA in healthy donors. Findings of the study overall: High specificity and sensitivity for cytomegalovirus status were reported for the classifier.

PCR used 60 Vbeta primers and 13 Jbeta primers. Profiling relied on immunoSEQ multiplex PCR, and the TCRdb table lists in-frame clones only, not all of them. This table holds 120,000 or so clones, over 60% found once. Of note for this clone: Its target is unknown.

The V gene lost 8 bases and the J gene lost 2 bases, with 13 bases spanning the gap. The germline gives CDR1 MDHEN, CDR2 SYDVKM. The CDR3 loop spans 13 amino acids. This TCR derives from a man younger than 35 in good health and CMV-seronegative. The sample consisted of PBMCs. The chain uses TRBV28 and TRBJ2-7, with a tentative D call TRBD2 (6 bases). The CDR3 reads CASGTTSPYEQYF. The CDR3 DNA reads TGTGCCAGCGGTACGACTAGTCCCTACGAGCAGTACTTC.